These 26 T cell receptor beta chains originate from one sample sequenced in a study of blood T cell repertoires in COVID-19. Sequencing used immunoSEQ multiplex PCR; TCRdb keeps in-frame clones, though not all of them. The sample includes around 41,000 clones, about 89% of them seen just once. The specimen sequenced was peripheral blood. The receptors originated from a woman aged 25 to 39 in a cohort sampled during active COVID-19.

The V and J genes are TRBV6-5 and TRBJ1-2; D might be TRBD1 (5 bases). V was clipped by 5 bases and J by 4 bases, with 17 bases between them. The CDR3 contains 15 residues. Germline CDR1 reads MNHEY; CDR2 reads SVGAGI. CDR3 in DNA: TGTGCCAGCAGTCCGACAGACCCACTCAGCTATGGCTACACCTTC. Amino acids: CASSPTDPLSYGYTF.

This chain connects TRBV19 to TRBJ2-1; 7 bases line up with TRBD2. Losses at the gene ends were 1 base for V and 3 bases for J; bases not matched to a gene: 6. CDR3 length: 16 residues. In germline, CDR1 is LNHDA, CDR2 SQIVND (reference sequence). The CDR3 region is CASSIVPRDYYNEQFF. CDR3 DNA: TGTGCCAGTAGTATAGTTCCCCGGGACTACTACAATGAGCAGTTCTTC.

V gene TRBV18 combines with J gene TRBJ1-2; 7 bases fit TRBD1. The CDR3 extends over 16 amino acids. Germline CDR1 reads KGHSH; CDR2 reads LQKENI. J gave up 2 bases and V 4 bases, and 10 bases lay outside the gene matches. DNA for the CDR3: TGTGCCAGCTCACGCGATACAGGGGTTGGAAACTATGGCTACACCTTC. This gives the protein CASSRDTGVGNYGYTF.

This rearrangement joins TRBV19 to TRBJ2-3; 7 bases are a match to TRBD1. The CDR3 spans 17 residues. V lost 4 bases to trimming and J lost 0 bases; unmatched junction nucleotides: 10. Germline CDR1 and CDR2: LNHDA and SQIVND (reference sequence). The chain's CDR3 is CASSTGRGGGSTDTQYF. The DNA of the CDR3 is TGTGCCAGTAGTACCGGGCGAGGGGGCGGTAGCACAGATACGCAGTATTTT. The whole variable domain, remainder taken from reference TRBV19 and TRBJ2-3, is DGGITQSPKYLFRKEGQNVTLSCEQNLNHDAMYWYRQDPGQGLRLIYYSQIVNDFQKGDIAEGYSVSREKKESFPLTVTSAQKNPTAFYLCASSTGRGGGSTDTQYFGPGTRLTVL.

This rearrangement joins TRBV2 to TRBJ1-4; 7 bases are shared with TRBD1. With V trimmed by 6 bases and J by 0 bases, 4 bases remained unmatched. Germline CDR1 SNHLY, CDR2 FYNNEI. The CDR3 is 15 amino acids. CDR3 region: CASRKDRTTNEKLFF. CDR3 DNA sequence: TGTGCCAGCAGGAAGGACAGGACAACTAATGAAAAACTGTTTTTT.

The genes are TRBV24-1 and TRBJ2-1, with D unclear. The CDR3 is 13 amino acids. Between the trimmed V and J ends, which lost 3 bases and 5 bases, there was a span of 7 bases. Germline CDR1 KGHDR, CDR2 SFDVKD. The CDR3 loop is CATSDHQNNEQFF. In DNA form, the CDR3 reads TGTGCCACCAGTGATCATCAAAACAATGAGCAGTTCTTC.

This chain links TRBV7-9 with TRBJ2-1, with 11 bases aligning to TRBD1. CDR3 length equals 15 residues. Trimming at V came to 6 bases and at J to 7 bases, leaving 8 bases not matched to a gene. CDR1 is SEHNR and CDR2 is FQNEAQ in the germline V gene (reference sequence). CDR3 nucleotide sequence: TGTGCCAGCAGTTCCGGGACAGGGGGTTTGAATGAGCAGTTCTTC. This encodes CASSSGTGGLNEQFF.

V and J are TRBV21-1 and TRBJ1-5. TRBV21-1 is flagged as a pseudogene. The CDR3 has 17 residues. In nucleotides, the CDR3 is TGTGCCAGCATAGTTCCGGGCGGAGGGGATAGCAATCAGCCCCAGCATTTT. Amino acid sequence: CASIVPGGGDSNQPQHF.

The rearrangement uses TRBV19 and TRBJ2-1, with TRBD2 identical over 9 bases. Trimming cost V 5 bases and J 5 bases; bases outside gene matches: 7. Germline CDR1 is LNHDA and CDR2 is SQIVND (reference sequence). The CDR3 length is 15 residues. CDR3 in DNA: TGTGCCAGTAGTTTACCGGGACTAGCCAACAATGAGCAGTTCTTC. Amino acids: CASSLPGLANNEQFF.

The V and J genes are TRBV20-1 and TRBJ1-2, with a possible D match to TRBD1 (5 bases). V was pared by 3 bases and J by 8 bases, with 25 bases between. The CDR3 sequence is 16 residues long. Germline lookup yields CDR1 DFQATT and CDR2 SNEGSKA (reference sequence). CDR3 protein: CSASPPPPVPSGGYTF. In DNA, the CDR3 is TGCAGTGCTAGTCCCCCCCCACCAGTCCCGTCAGGGGGCTACACCTTC.

The chain carries TRBV29-1 and TRBJ2-1, with a tentative D call TRBD2 (7 bases). V lost 4 bases to trimming and J lost 7 bases, with 11 bases between them. This CDR3 has 12 amino acids. CDR1 and CDR2 from the germline V gene are SQVTM and ANQGSEA. CDR3 protein: CSVVEGGNEQFF. In nucleotides, the CDR3 is TGCAGCGTTGTCGAGGGGGGGAATGAGCAGTTCTTC.

The CDR3 bases are TGCGCCAGCAGCCAAGATCCCACTTCTCCCACGTACAATGAGCAGTTCTTC. Residues: CASSQDPTSPTYNEQFF. The rearrangement uses TRBV4-1 and TRBJ2-1, with D unclear. The CDR3 covers 17 residues. V was pared by 0 bases and J by 4 bases, with 16 bases between. CDR1 MGHRA and CDR2 YSYEKL come from the germline V gene.

V is TRBV10-3 and J is TRBJ2-7; TRBD1 agrees at 8 bases. The germline V gene has CDR1 ENHRY and CDR2 SYGVKD. The junction had 7 bases not matched to a gene; V was cut back by 8 bases and J by 4 bases. CDR3 length: 13 amino acids. The CDR3 sequence: CAIGAGGAYEQYF. Here the CDR3 DNA reads TGTGCCATCGGGGCAGGGGGCGCTTACGAGCAGTACTTC.

The chain joins TRBV4-2 to TRBJ2-7; 10 bases map to TRBD2. The length of the CDR3 is 20 residues. J was trimmed by 4 bases and V by 0 bases; bases with no gene match: 18. Looked up from germline, CDR1 is LGHNA and CDR2 is YNFKEQ. The CDR3 loop is CASSQESLRGLSSGRYEQYF. DNA of the CDR3: TGTGCCAGCAGCCAAGAGTCCCTTCGAGGCCTCTCTAGCGGGAGATACGAGCAGTACTTC.

V usage is TRBV19 and J usage is TRBJ1-2; D gene ambiguous. Germline CDR1 LNHDA, CDR2 SQIVND (reference sequence). Trimming left V 3 bases short and J 0 bases short, with 14 bases between. This CDR3 has 16 residues. The CDR3 is CASSIDPGKANYGYTF. DNA of the CDR3: TGTGCCAGTAGTATCGACCCGGGGAAAGCTAACTATGGCTACACCTTC.

V and J are TRBV7-9 and TRBJ2-7, with TRBD1 matching 7 bases. V lost 4 bases, J lost 3 bases, and 6 bases stayed unmatched. CDR1 and CDR2 (germline): SEHNR, FQNEAQ (reference sequence). The CDR3 extends over 14 amino acids. Here the CDR3 reads CASSSTGYGYEQYF. The CDR3, as DNA: TGTGCCAGCAGCTCGACAGGGTACGGCTACGAGCAGTACTTC.

V usage is TRBV5-1 and J usage is TRBJ2-3; TRBD2 aligns across 7 bases. Trimming cost V 0 bases and J 3 bases; bases outside gene matches: 4. This CDR3 comprises 15 residues. Germline CDR1 reads SGHRS; CDR2 reads YFSETQ. CDR3 bases: TGCGCCAGCAGCTTGGTTCGGGGGGTTACAGATACGCAGTATTTT. Its translation is CASSLVRGVTDTQYF. The variable domain in full, with the rest retrieved from reference TRBV5-1 and TRBJ2-3, is KAGVTQTPRYLIKTRGQQVTLSCSPISGHRSVSWYQQTPGQGLQFLFEYFSETQRNKGNFPGRFSGRQFSNSRSEMNVSTLELGDSALYLCASSLVRGVTDTQYFGPGTRLTVL.

This clone was observed a handful of times. The CDR3 loop is CASSHIGGILANYGYTF. CDR3 in DNA: TGCGCCAGCAGCCACATTGGAGGGATCCTAGCTAACTATGGCTACACCTTC. The chain joins TRBV5-1 to TRBJ1-2; no reliable D call. Germline V gives CDR1 SGHRS, CDR2 YFSETQ. The V gene lost 4 bases and the J gene lost 0 bases, with 19 bases spanning the gap. CDR3 size: 17 residues. Filled out from reference TRBV5-1 and TRBJ1-2, the complete variable domain reads KAGVTQTPRYLIKTRGQQVTLSCSPISGHRSVSWYQQTPGQGLQFLFEYFSETQRNKGNFPGRFSGRQFSNSRSEMNVSTLELGDSALYLCASSHIGGILANYGYTFGSGTRLTVV.

J is TRBJ1-2 and V is TRBV5-1, with TRBD1 matching over 8 bases. CDR1 is SGHRS and CDR2 is YFSETQ in the germline V gene. The CDR3 is 15 amino acids. V was clipped by 2 bases and J by 4 bases; unmatched bases: 7. The CDR3 nucleotides read TGCGCCAGCAGCTTAGGACAGGGATTGGGCTATGGCTACACCTTC. Its translation: CASSLGQGLGYGYTF.

This clone came up once. The chain carries TRBV7-9 and TRBJ2-1; 10 bases agree with TRBD2. The V and J ends lost 2 bases and 6 bases, in that order; junction bases with no gene match: 7. CDR1 and CDR2 from the germline V gene are SEHNR and FQNEAQ (reference sequence). This CDR3 has 16 amino acids. CDR3 residues: CASSLSLAGEVNEQFF. The CDR3 DNA sequence: TGTGCCAGCAGCTTATCGCTAGCGGGAGAAGTCAATGAGCAGTTCTTC.

The J gene is TRBJ2-7, the V gene TRBV7-9; maybe TRBD1 (6 bases). With 5 bases removed from V and 5 bases from J, the gap between germline ends came to 13 bases. Germline loops: CDR1 SEHNR, CDR2 FQNEAQ (reference sequence). The CDR3 totals 13 residues. The CDR3 sequence: CASSDPGQNEQYF. The CDR3 nucleotides read TGTGCCAGCAGCGACCCCGGACAGAACGAGCAGTACTTC.

The chain combines TRBV5-6 with TRBJ2-7; D is uncertain. The length of the CDR3 is 16 residues. Trimming removed 4 bases from V and 0 bases from J, with 17 bases in between. Germline CDR1 and CDR2: SGHDT and YYEEEE. The CDR3 region is CASSQWVGHSSYEQYF. The CDR3, as DNA: TGTGCCAGCAGCCAGTGGGTAGGCCACAGCTCCTACGAGCAGTACTTC. The whole variable domain, filled in from reference TRBV5-6 and TRBJ2-7, reads DAGVTQSPTHLIKTRGQQVTLRCSPKSGHDTVSWYQQALGQGPQFIFQYYEEEERQRGNFPDRFSGHQFPNYSSELNVNALLLGDSALYLCASSQWVGHSSYEQYFGPGTRLTVT.

V and J are TRBV5-1 and TRBJ2-5; the D gene is possibly TRBD2 (5 bases). The ends were cut back, 7 bases at V and 5 bases at J, with 18 bases in the middle. Per germline, CDR1 SGHRS and CDR2 YFSETQ. The CDR3 has 14 residues. CDR3 in DNA: TGCGCCAGCTCCAATGACCCGTCGGGGGAGACCCAGTACTTC. Translation gives CASSNDPSGETQYF.

The chain couples TRBV7-2 to TRBJ2-1; 7 bases fit TRBD2. The J segment lost 0 bases and the V segment lost 7 bases, leaving 3 bases of the junction unmatched. CDR3 length: 14 residues. Germline CDR1 reads SGHTA; CDR2 reads FQGNSA. The CDR3 is CASTPGGSYNEQFF. CDR3 DNA sequence: TGTGCCAGCACGCCGGGGGGCTCCTACAATGAGCAGTTCTTC.

The chain carries TRBV18 and TRBJ2-5; TRBD2 is a possible D gene (5 bases). Germline V gene sequence: CDR1 KGHSH, CDR2 LQKENI. Trimming shortened V by 4 bases and J by 2 bases, and 8 bases separated the two germline ends. CDR3 size: 13 residues. The CDR3 nucleotides are TGTGCCAGCTCACTCCAGCGGCAAGAGACCCAGTACTTC. Translating gives CASSLQRQETQYF.

The chain combines TRBV6-2 or TRBV6-3 with TRBJ2-7; 11 bases are a match to TRBD2. This CDR3 is built from 16 residues. V was clipped by 6 bases and J by 4 bases; unmatched bases: 11. Germline lookup yields CDR1 MNHEY and CDR2 SVGEGT. CDR3 nucleotide sequence: TGTGCCAGCAGCGACTTCACTAGCGGGAGTACTTACGAGCAGTACTTC. It is translated as CASSDFTSGSTYEQYF.